This T cell receptor (beta chain) was sequenced during a study of T cells in Graves' hyperthyroidism and ophthalmopathy. Overall study context: Peripheral blood was collected at initial diagnosis, before any treatment.

Per germline, CDR1 SEHNR and CDR2 FQNEAQ (reference sequence). The CDR3 spans 14 residues. J gave up 5 bases and V 4 bases, and 8 bases lay outside the gene matches. Amplified TCR beta CDR3 regions derived from RNA transcripts. Using the HTBI primer set, a first-round RT-PCR was run on the TCR CDR3. TCRdb reprocessed the multiplex PCR reads with MiXCR, giving one entry per CDR3 protein. This table has a few hundred thousand distinct CDR3 sequences, roughly 13% appearing once. This clonotype showed up many times. Its antigen is not known. The study, taken as a whole, reports: Blood also showed most of the thyroid clonotypes that were expanded above 0.001.

This receptor was identified in a woman aged 40 to 50 with Graves' ophthalmopathy. Sample: blood. This chain links TRBV7-9 with TRBJ2-7; 7 bases map to TRBD1. This CDR3 reads CASSYYDRVHEQYF. CDR3 sequence (DNA): TGTGCCAGCAGCTACTACGACAGGGTGCACGAGCAGTACTTC. The variable domain in full, completed from reference TRBV7-9 and TRBJ2-7, reads DTGVSQNPRHKITKRGQNVTFRCDPISEHNRLYWYRQTLGQGPEFLTYFQNEAQLEKSRLLSDRFSAERPKGSFSTLEIQRTEQGDSAMYLCASSYYDRVHEQYFGPGTRLTVT.